The rows below give T cell receptor beta chains drawn from one sample of a study of T cell responses to AZD1222 COVID-19 vaccine. Only in-frame clones appear in the TCRdb table, and some are missing; sequencing was by immunoSEQ multiplex PCR. Found here are 110,000 or so clones, 89% of them singletons; the top ten hold 35% to 45%. Sequences were derived from peripheral blood, sampled 28 days after the second AZD1222 dose. The receptors shown here come from an adult who received the AZD1222 COVID-19 vaccine. Each CDR3 is given with its conserved first and last residue. A D gene is named only where the DNA matches it firmly.

V: TRBV18
D: NA
J: TRBJ2-3
length: 14
CDR3: CASSPSLGTDTQYF
DNA: TGTGCCAGCTCCCCGAGTCTTGGCACAGATACGCAGTATTTT

V: TRBV28
D: TRBD2
J: TRBJ2-7
length: 21
CDR3: CASSSPNRVAGGPGPPHEQYF
DNA: TGTGCCAGCAGCTCGCCGAATAGGGTAGCGGGAGGGCCTGGCCCACCCCACGAGCAGTACTTC

V: TRBV27
D: NA
J: TRBJ1-1
length: 15
CDR3: CASSFGREMNTEAFF
DNA: TGTGCCAGCAGTTTTGGAAGAGAGATGAACACTGAAGCTTTCTTT

V: TRBV3-1/TRBV3-2
D: NA
J: TRBJ2-7
length: 12
CDR3: CASRKNGYEQYF
DNA: TGTGCCAGCAGAAAGAACGGCTACGAGCAGTACTTC

V: TRBV5-1
D: NA
J: TRBJ1-2
length: 14
CDR3: CASSLTTGGGGYTF
DNA: TGCGCCAGCAGCTTGACGACAGGAGGAGGTGGCTACACCTTC

V: TRBV5-1
D: NA
J: TRBJ1-4
length: 14
CDR3: CASSFGGSNEKLFF
DNA: TGCGCCAGCAGCTTTGGTGGCAGTAATGAAAAACTGTTTTTT

V: TRBV5-1
D: NA
J: TRBJ2-3
length: 16
CDR3: CASSLVGGTHDDTQYF
DNA: TGCGCCAGCAGCTTGGTTGGTGGGACCCACGACGATACGCAGTATTTT

V: TRBV7-2
D: TRBD2
J: TRBJ2-2
length: 17
CDR3: CASSFALAALNTGELFF
DNA: TGTGCCAGCAGCTTTGCCCTAGCGGCCTTGAACACCGGGGAGCTGTTTTTT

V: TRBV4-2
D: NA
J: TRBJ1-2
length: 12
CDR3: CASSLGDYGYTF
DNA: TGTGCCAGCAGCCTCGGGGACTATGGCTACACCTTC

V: TRBV11-3
D: TRBD1
J: TRBJ2-1
length: 15
CDR3: CASSLRGQEYNEQFF
DNA: TGTGCCAGCAGCCTCCGCGGACAGGAGTACAATGAGCAGTTCTTC

V: TRBV2
D: NA
J: TRBJ2-3
length: 15
CDR3: CASSVGGGSTDTQYF
DNA: TGTGCCAGCAGTGTCGGGGGCGGAAGCACAGATACGCAGTATTTT

V: TRBV9
D: NA
J: TRBJ1-1
length: 14
CDR3: CASSVAGAVTEAFF
DNA: TGTGCCAGCAGCGTGGCAGGGGCGGTCACTGAAGCTTTCTTT

V: TRBV28
D: NA
J: TRBJ1-2
length: 16
CDR3: CASSFSVGWLNYGYTF
DNA: TGTGCCAGCAGTTTTAGTGTAGGGTGGCTTAACTATGGCTACACCTTC

V: TRBV11-2
D: TRBD2
J: TRBJ2-5
length: 16
CDR3: CASSQGLAGGQETQYF
DNA: TGTGCCAGCAGCCAGGGACTAGCGGGAGGTCAAGAGACCCAGTACTTC